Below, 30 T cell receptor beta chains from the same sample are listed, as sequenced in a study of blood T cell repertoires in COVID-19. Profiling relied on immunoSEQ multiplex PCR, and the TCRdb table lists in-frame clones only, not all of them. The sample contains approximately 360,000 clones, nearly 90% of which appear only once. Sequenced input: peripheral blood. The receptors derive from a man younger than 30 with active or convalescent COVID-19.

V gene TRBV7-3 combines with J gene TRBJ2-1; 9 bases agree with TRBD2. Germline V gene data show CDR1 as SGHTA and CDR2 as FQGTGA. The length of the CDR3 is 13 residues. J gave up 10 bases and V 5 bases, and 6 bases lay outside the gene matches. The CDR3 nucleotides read TGTGCCAGCAGCCCTAGCCTAGCGGGGGAGCAGTTCTTC. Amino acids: CASSPSLAGEQFF.

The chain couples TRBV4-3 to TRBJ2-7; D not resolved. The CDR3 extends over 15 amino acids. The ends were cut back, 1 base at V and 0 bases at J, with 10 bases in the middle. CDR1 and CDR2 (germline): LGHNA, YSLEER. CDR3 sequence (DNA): TGCGCCAGCAGCCAAGTTTCACTCCCCTCCTACGAGCAGTACTTC. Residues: CASSQVSLPSYEQYF.

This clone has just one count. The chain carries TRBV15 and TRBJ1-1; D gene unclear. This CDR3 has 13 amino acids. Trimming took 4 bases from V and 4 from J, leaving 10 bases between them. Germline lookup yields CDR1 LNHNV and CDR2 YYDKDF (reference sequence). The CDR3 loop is CATSTTVPTEAFF. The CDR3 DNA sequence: TGTGCCACCAGCACTACAGTCCCCACTGAAGCTTTCTTT.

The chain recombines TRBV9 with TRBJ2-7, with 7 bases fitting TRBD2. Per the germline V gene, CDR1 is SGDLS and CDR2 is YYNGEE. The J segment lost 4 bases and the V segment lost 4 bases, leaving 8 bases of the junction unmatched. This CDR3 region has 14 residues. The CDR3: CASSPLGLLYEQYF. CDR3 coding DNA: TGTGCCAGCAGCCCCTTGGGACTACTGTACGAGCAGTACTTC.

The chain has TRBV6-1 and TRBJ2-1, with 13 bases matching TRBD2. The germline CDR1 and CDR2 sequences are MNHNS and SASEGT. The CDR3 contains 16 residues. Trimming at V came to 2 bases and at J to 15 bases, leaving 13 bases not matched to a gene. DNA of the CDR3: TGTGCCAGCAGTGAAATGCCGGGACTAGCGGGAAGCTTTCCGTTCTTC. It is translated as CASSEMPGLAGSFPFF.

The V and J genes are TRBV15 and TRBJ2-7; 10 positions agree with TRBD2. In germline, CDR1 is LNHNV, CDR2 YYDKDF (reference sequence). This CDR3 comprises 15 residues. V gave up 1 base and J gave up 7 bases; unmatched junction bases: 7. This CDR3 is CATSRGAGGPREQYF. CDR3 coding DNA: TGTGCCACCAGCAGAGGAGCGGGAGGGCCACGGGAGCAGTACTTC.

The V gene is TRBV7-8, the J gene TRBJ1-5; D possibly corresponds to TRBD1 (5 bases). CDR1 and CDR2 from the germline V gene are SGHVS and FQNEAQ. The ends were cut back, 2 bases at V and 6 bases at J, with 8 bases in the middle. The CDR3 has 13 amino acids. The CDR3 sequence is CASSLSGIQPQHF. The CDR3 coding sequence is TGTGCCAGCAGCTTATCAGGGATTCAGCCCCAGCATTTT.

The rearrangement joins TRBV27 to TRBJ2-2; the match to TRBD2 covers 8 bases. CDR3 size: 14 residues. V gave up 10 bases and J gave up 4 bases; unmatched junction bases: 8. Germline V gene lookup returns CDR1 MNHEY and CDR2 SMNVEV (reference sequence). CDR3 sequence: CATTGGAGTGELFF. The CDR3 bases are TGTGCCACGACGGGGGGGGCGGGCACCGGGGAGCTGTTTTTT.

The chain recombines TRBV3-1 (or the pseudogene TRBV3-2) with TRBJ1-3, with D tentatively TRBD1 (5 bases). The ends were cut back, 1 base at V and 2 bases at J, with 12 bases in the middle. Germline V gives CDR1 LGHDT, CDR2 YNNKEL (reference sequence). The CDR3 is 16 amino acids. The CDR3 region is CASSQAGNTPGNTIYF. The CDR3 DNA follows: TGTGCCAGCAGCCAAGCAGGGAATACCCCTGGAAACACCATATATTTT.

The CDR3, as DNA: TGTGCCAGCAGTCTACCGGGACAGCAGACCCTCTCCTACGAGCAGTACTTC. Translation gives CASSLPGQQTLSYEQYF. V is TRBV28 and J is TRBJ2-7, with 7 bases fitting TRBD1. With V trimmed by 5 bases and J by 0 bases, 13 bases remained unmatched. Germline assignment: CDR1 MDHEN and CDR2 SYDVKM. CDR3 length: 17 amino acids. Full variable domain (rest looked up from reference TRBV28 and TRBJ2-7): DVKVTQSSRYLVKRTGEKVFLECVQDMDHENMFWYRQDPGLGLRLIYFSYDVKMKEKGDIPEGYSVSREKKERFSLILESASTNQTSMYLCASSLPGQQTLSYEQYFGPGTRLTVT.

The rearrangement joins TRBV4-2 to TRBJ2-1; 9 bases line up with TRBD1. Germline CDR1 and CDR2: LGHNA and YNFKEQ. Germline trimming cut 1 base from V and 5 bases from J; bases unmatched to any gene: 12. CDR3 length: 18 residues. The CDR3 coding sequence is TGTGCCAGCAGCCAAGTAACTTCCGGGACAGGGAAAGACAATGAGCAGTTCTTC. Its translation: CASSQVTSGTGKDNEQFF.

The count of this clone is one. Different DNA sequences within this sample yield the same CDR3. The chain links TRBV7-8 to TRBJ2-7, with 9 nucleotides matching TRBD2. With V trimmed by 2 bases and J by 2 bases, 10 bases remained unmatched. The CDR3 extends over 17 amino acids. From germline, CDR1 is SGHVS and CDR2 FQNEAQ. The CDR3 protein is CASSLRVSGSMTYEQYF. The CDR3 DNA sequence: TGTGCCAGCAGCTTACGGGTTAGCGGGAGTATGACCTACGAGCAGTACTTC.

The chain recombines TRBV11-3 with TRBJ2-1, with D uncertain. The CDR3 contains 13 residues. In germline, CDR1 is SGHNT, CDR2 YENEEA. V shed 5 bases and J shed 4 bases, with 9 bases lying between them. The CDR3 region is CASSPDTYNEQFF. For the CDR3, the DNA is TGTGCCAGCAGCCCCGACACATACAATGAGCAGTTCTTC.

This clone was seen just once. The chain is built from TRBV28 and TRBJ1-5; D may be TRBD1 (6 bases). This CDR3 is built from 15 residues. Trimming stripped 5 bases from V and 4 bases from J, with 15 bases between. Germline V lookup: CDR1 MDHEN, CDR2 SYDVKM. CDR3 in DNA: TGTGCCAGCAGTCCTGGGTACAGGGTGAATCAGCCCCAGCATTTT. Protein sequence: CASSPGYRVNQPQHF.

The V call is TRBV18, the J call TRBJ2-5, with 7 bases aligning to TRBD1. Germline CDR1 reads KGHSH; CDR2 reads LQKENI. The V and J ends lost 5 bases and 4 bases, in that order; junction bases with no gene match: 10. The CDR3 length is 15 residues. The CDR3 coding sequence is TGTGCCAGCTCAAGCAAAGGGACAGAGTCAGAGACCCAGTACTTC. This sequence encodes CASSSKGTESETQYF.

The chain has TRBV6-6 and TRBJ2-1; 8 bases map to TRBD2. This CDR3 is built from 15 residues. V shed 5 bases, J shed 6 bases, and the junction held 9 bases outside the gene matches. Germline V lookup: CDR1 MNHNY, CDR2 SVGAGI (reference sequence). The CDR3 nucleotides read TGTGCCAGCAGTCCCAGCCTAGCGGGTCGCAATGAGCAGTTCTTC. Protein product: CASSPSLAGRNEQFF.

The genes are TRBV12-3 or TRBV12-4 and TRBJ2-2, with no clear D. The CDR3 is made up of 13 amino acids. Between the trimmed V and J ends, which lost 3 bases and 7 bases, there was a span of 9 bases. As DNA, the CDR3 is TGTGCCAGCAGTTTTGTTTCCGGCGGGGAGCTGTTTTTT. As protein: CASSFVSGGELFF.

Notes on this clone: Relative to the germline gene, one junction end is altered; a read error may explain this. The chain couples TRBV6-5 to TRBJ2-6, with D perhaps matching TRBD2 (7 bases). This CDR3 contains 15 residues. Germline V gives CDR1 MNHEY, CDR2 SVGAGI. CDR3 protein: CASGRQGSGANVLTF. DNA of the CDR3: TGTGCCAGCGGAAGGCAGGGGAGCGGGGCCAACGTGCTGACTTTC.

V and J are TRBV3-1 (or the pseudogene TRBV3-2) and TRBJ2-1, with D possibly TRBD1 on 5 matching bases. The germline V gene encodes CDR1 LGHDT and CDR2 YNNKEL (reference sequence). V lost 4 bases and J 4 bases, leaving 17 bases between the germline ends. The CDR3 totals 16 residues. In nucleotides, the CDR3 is TGTGCCAGCAGCCCGGTGGGTGCAGGGTCGTACAATGAGCAGTTCTTC. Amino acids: CASSPVGAGSYNEQFF.

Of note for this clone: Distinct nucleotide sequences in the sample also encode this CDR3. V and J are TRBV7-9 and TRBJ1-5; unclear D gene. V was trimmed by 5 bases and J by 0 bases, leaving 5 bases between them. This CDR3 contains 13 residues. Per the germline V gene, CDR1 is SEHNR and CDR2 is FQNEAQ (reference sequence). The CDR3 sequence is CASSLSSNQPQHF. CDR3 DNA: TGTGCCAGCAGCCTGAGTAGCAATCAGCCCCAGCATTTT.

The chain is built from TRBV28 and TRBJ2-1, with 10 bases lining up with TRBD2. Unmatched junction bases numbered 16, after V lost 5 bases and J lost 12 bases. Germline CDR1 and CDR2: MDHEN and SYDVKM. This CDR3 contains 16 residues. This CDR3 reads CASSEDGRASGRGQFF. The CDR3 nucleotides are TGTGCCAGCAGTGAAGACGGGAGGGCTAGCGGGAGAGGGCAGTTCTTC.

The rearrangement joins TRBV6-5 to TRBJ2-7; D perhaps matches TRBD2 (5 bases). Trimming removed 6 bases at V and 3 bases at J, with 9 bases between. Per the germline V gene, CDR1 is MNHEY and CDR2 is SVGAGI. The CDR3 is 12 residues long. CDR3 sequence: CASSRTSYEQYF. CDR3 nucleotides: TGTGCCAGCAGCCGTACTAGCTACGAGCAGTACTTC.

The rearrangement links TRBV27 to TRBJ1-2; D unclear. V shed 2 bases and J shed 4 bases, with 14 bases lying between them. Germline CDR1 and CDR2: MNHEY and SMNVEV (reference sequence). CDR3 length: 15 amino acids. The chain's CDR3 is CASSLAARSPYGYTF. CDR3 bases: TGTGCCAGCAGTTTAGCCGCCAGGTCTCCCTATGGCTACACCTTC.

In nucleotides, the CDR3 is TGCAGCGTTGGACAGGGTGCCTATGGCTACACCTTC. It specifies CSVGQGAYGYTF. The rearrangement uses TRBV29-1 and TRBJ1-2, with TRBD1 matching over 7 bases. This CDR3 comprises 12 residues. V gave up 4 bases and J gave up 4 bases; unmatched junction bases: 3. From germline, CDR1 is SQVTM and CDR2 ANQGSEA.

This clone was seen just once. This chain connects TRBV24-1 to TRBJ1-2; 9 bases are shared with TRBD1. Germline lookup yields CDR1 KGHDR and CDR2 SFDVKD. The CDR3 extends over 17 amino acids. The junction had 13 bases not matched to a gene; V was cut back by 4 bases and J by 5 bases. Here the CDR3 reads CATSEWTGDPLRYGYTF. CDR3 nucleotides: TGTGCCACCAGTGAGTGGACAGGGGATCCCCTTAGATATGGCTACACCTTC.

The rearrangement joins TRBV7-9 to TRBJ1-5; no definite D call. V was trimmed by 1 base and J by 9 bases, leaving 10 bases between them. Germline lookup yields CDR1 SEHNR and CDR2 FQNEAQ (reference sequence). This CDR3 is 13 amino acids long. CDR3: CASSLDLGGPQHF. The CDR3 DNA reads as TGTGCCAGCAGCTTAGATTTAGGAGGGCCCCAGCATTTT.

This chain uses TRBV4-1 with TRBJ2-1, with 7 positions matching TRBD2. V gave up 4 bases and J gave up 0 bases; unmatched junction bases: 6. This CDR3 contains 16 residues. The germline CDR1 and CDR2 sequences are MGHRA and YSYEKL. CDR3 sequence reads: CASSPPRTSSYNEQFF. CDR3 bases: TGCGCCAGCAGCCCCCCTCGGACTAGCTCCTACAATGAGCAGTTCTTC.

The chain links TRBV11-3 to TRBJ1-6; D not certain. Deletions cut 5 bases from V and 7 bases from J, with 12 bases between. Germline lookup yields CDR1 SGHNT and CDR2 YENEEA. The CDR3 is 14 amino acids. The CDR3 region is CASSKSTGNSPLHF. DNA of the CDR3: TGTGCCAGCAGCAAATCTACGGGAAATTCACCCCTCCACTTT.

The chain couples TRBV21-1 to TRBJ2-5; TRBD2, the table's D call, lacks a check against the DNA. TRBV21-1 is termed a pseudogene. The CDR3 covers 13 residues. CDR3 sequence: CASAFYGRGTQYF. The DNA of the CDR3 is TGTGCCAGCGCCTTTTACGGGAGAGGGACCCAGTACTTC.

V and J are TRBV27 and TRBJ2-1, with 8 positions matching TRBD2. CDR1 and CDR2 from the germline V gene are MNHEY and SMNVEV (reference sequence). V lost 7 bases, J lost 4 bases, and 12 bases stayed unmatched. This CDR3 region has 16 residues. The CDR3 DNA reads TGTGCCAGCATCCCCTTAGCGGGGCTGTTATACAATGAGCAGTTCTTC. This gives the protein CASIPLAGLLYNEQFF.